This T cell receptor (beta chain) was identified during a study of blood T cell repertoires in COVID-19. Across the study: From T cells, B-cell-depleted T cells, or PBMCs came the material, which was cDNA or gDNA.

Germline V gives CDR1 SGDLS, CDR2 YYNGEE. This CDR3 has 14 amino acids. V dropped 0 bases and J dropped 7; count of bases not matched to a gene: 2. The method was immunoSEQ multiplex PCR; TCRdb's version includes in-frame clones alone and lacks a portion of them. The data show 350,000 to 450,000 clones, over 75% seen once. The specimen sequenced was peripheral blood. The source of this sequence is a woman aged 60-75 years with COVID-19, enrolled during active disease. The chain has TRBV9 and TRBJ1-5; 9 positions match TRBD1. The CDR3 nucleotides read TGTGCCAGCAGCGTAGCGGACAGGGGACAGCCCCAGCATTTT. It is translated as CASSVADRGQPQHF.